This T cell receptor (beta chain) was captured in a study of technical replicates of blood from several donors. Profiling relied on immunoSEQ multiplex PCR, and the TCRdb table lists in-frame clones only, not all of them. The sample yields around 63,000 clones, 80% to 95% seen once. The germline V gene has CDR1 SGHVS and CDR2 FNYEAQ. Deletions cut 5 bases from V and 5 bases from J, with 9 bases between. This CDR3 is built from 12 residues. Sample: PBMCs. The source of this sequence is a human donor in good health. Some clones in this sample may be carry-over from other donors' samples. The chain employs TRBV7-6 and TRBJ2-5; D is undetermined. The CDR3 nucleotides are TGTGCCAGCAGCCTGCAGAGGGAGACCCAGTACTTC. Translation gives CASSLQRETQYF.